Presented here are 26 T cell receptor beta chains from one specimen sequenced in a study of T cells in women clearing cervical HPV infection. TCRdb keeps only in-frame clones here, not all; method: immunoSEQ multiplex PCR. This sample's clone table lists 25,000 to 30,000 clones. The sequencing sample was made of blood buffy coat. All receptors derive from a woman aged 18-70 years with a cervical HPV16 infection that either progressed to CIN3+ or cleared (not recorded which).

About this clone: The CDR3 end is not reached by the read, which stops 3 residues before it; the germline J gene fills it in. The chain links TRBV7-6 to TRBJ2-5; TRBD2 might be the D (6 bases). The CDR3 is made up of 15 amino acids. In germline, CDR1 is SGHVS, CDR2 FNYEAQ. V was cut by 1 base and J by 5 bases, with 14 bases left in between. The CDR3 bases that were read are TGTGCCAGCAGCTTAGAACTAGCTGGGGGGGAGACC. It codes for CASSLELAGGET. The full CDR3 protein is CASSLELAGGETQYF.

Concerning this clone: The sequence runs out 3 residues before the end of the CDR3; the remainder is reconstructed from the germline J gene. The V call is TRBV18, the J call TRBJ2-1; TRBD1 matches at 9 bases. CDR1 and CDR2 from the germline V gene are KGHSH and LQKENI. The CDR3 is 16 amino acids. The junction had 3 bases not matched to a gene; V was cut back by 1 base and J by 2 bases. The chain's CDR3 is CASSPRDRVTYNEQFF. The sequenced CDR3 bases are TGTGCCAGCTCACCACGGGACAGGGTCACCTACAATGAG.

On this clone itself: Read coverage stops 3 residues before the CDR3 terminus; the germline J gene supplies the remainder. V is TRBV18 and J is TRBJ2-7; TRBD1 matches at 10 bases. V was clipped by 3 bases and J by 2 bases; unmatched bases: 1. This CDR3 is built from 14 residues. CDR1 is KGHSH and CDR2 is LQKENI in the germline V gene. This chain's CDR3 is CASSPGTGAYEQYF. CDR3 DNA (partial): TGTGCCAGCTCACCCGGGACAGGGGCCTACGAG.

Comment on this clone: The read comes to an end 3 residues before the CDR3 does, leaving the germline J gene to fill in the end. The chain has TRBV20-1 and TRBJ2-1; no clear D. The germline V and J ends were trimmed by 6 bases and 9 bases, with 12 bases remaining between them. The CDR3 is 11 residues long. Germline V gives CDR1 DFQATT, CDR2 SNEGSKA (reference sequence). CDR3 sequence reads: CSAPGEVEQFF. The covered CDR3 bases are TGCAGTGCCCCAGGAGAAGTTGAG.

Points on this clone: Read sequence stops 3 residues before the CDR3 end, and the germline J gene provides the missing end. This chain links TRBV5-1 with TRBJ2-5; 10 bases are a match to TRBD2. V lost 2 bases to trimming and J lost 4 bases; unmatched junction nucleotides: 2. Germline V gene sequence: CDR1 SGHRS, CDR2 YFSETQ. There are 14 residues in the CDR3. The CDR3 sequence is CASSLAGGPETQYF. CDR3 DNA, as far as it was read: TGCGCCAGCAGCTTAGCGGGGGGGCCAGAGACC.

Concerning this clone: Read sequence stops 3 residues before the CDR3 end, and the germline J gene provides the missing end. The chain has TRBV19 and TRBJ2-5; TRBD2 aligns across 7 bases. V lost 0 bases and J lost 4; bases outside the gene matches: 11. The CDR3 length is 17 residues. Germline V gene data show CDR1 as LNHDA and CDR2 as SQIVND (reference sequence). The covered CDR3 bases are TGTGCCAGTAGTATAGAAGGGCGGGGGACCGTGGCAGAGACC. Its translation: CASSIEGRGTVAET. The entire CDR3 protein is CASSIEGRGTVAETQYF.

Concerning this clone: The read ends 3 residues shy of where the CDR3 ends; the end is completed using the germline J gene. The chain employs TRBV7-2 and TRBJ1-5, with D maybe TRBD1 (6 bases). CDR1 is SGHTA, CDR2 FQGNSA, per germline. This CDR3 region has 14 residues. Trimming took off 2 bases at V and 8 bases at J, with 13 bases between the two ends. The CDR3 loop reads CASSLTGYEEPQHF. The sequenced part of the CDR3 DNA is TGTGCCAGCAGCTTAACAGGGTATGAAGAGCCC.

A note on this clone: The read ends 3 residues early relative to the CDR3; the germline J gene fills the gap. The rearrangement links TRBV7-9 to TRBJ2-3, with a possible D match to TRBD1 (6 bases). CDR1 is SEHNR, CDR2 FQNEAQ, per germline (reference sequence). The CDR3 is made up of 13 amino acids. CDR3 region: CASTPRDTETQYF. The sequenced CDR3 bases are TGTGCCAGCACGCCCCGGGACACGGAGACG.

As regards this clone: Read sequence stops 3 residues before the CDR3 end, and the germline J gene provides the missing end. The rearrangement joins TRBV19 to TRBJ2-3; 8 positions agree with TRBD1. The V segment lost 1 base and the J segment 2 bases; nucleotides outside the gene matches: 5. The CDR3 contains 16 residues. Germline V gives CDR1 LNHDA, CDR2 SQIVND (reference sequence). The part of the CDR3 DNA that was read is TGTGCCAGTAGTATAGTGCCCAGGGGGCCCACAGATACG. Translating gives CASSIVPRGPTDT. The complete CDR3 sequence is CASSIVPRGPTDTQYF.

Turning to this clone: The CDR3 extends 3 residues past the end of the read, so its final part is completed from the germline J gene. This chain connects TRBV19 to TRBJ1-2, with TRBD1 as a possible D gene (5 bases). Germline CDR1 is LNHDA and CDR2 is SQIVND (reference sequence). The CDR3 consists of 12 residues. CDR3 bases read: TGTGCCAGTAGTATAAGGGGTTCGGAC. Translating it yields CASSIRGSD. In full, the CDR3 reads CASSIRGSDYTF.

The DNA read from the CDR3 is TGTGCCTGGAGTGGGACAGGATGGACCTACGAG. Protein sequence: CAWSGTGWTYE. The full CDR3 sequence reads CAWSGTGWTYEQYF. The V call is TRBV30, the J call TRBJ2-7, with 7 bases matching TRBD1. The read stops 3 residues short of the end of the CDR3; the missing end is completed from the germline J gene. The CDR3 is 14 residues long. The germline V gene encodes CDR1 GTSNPN and CDR2 SVGIG (reference sequence). V gave up 1 base and J gave up 2 bases; unmatched junction bases: 5.

About this clone itself: The CDR3 extends 3 residues past the end of the read, so its final part is completed from the germline J gene. The chain is built from TRBV5-4 and TRBJ1-1; TRBD1 agrees at 8 bases. There are 15 residues in the CDR3. V trimming: 4 bases; J trimming: 4 bases; junction bases outside the gene matches: 9. The germline V gene encodes CDR1 SGHNT and CDR2 YYREEE (reference sequence). Partial CDR3 DNA: TGTGCCAGCAGCCCCCATCAGGACAGGGTCACTGAA. This translates into CASSPHQDRVTE. The entire CDR3 is CASSPHQDRVTEAFF.

Concerning this clone: The sequence runs out 3 residues before the end of the CDR3; the remainder is reconstructed from the germline J gene. V gene TRBV19 combines with J gene TRBJ2-7, with 8 bases that match TRBD1. Germline-derived CDR1 and CDR2 are LNHDA and SQIVND (reference sequence). The V gene end was trimmed by 8 bases and the J gene end by 5 bases; junction bases not matched to a gene: 8. The CDR3 is 13 amino acids. CDR3 sequence: CASGSGGLDEQYF. Incomplete CDR3 DNA: TGTGCCAGTGGTTCAGGGGGCCTTGACGAG.

For this clone: From the germline J gene comes the end of the CDR3, since the read stops 3 residues before it. The J gene is TRBJ1-1, the V gene TRBV20-1; D is undetermined. Trimming removed 0 bases at V and 3 bases at J, with 8 bases between. Germline lookup yields CDR1 DFQATT and CDR2 SNEGSKA (reference sequence). This CDR3 has 13 amino acids. The CDR3 spells CSARDDIDTEAFF. The DNA read from the CDR3 is TGCAGTGCTAGAGATGACATAGACACTGAA.

For this clone: Read sequence stops 3 residues before the CDR3 end, and the germline J gene provides the missing end. The chain carries TRBV7-6 and TRBJ2-7; TRBD2 is a possible D gene (6 bases). The germline CDR1 and CDR2 sequences are SGHVS and FNYEAQ. The CDR3 covers 12 residues. V lost 3 bases, J lost 5 bases, and 8 bases lay in between. The CDR3 is CASSLEGHEQYF. The part of the CDR3 DNA that was read is TGTGCCAGCAGCTTGGAGGGTCACGAG.

The sequenced CDR3 bases are TGTGCCGGGTCCGGCACAGGGAGCCACGAG. Amino acid sequence: CAGSGTGSHE. The whole CDR3 protein reads CAGSGTGSHEQYF. This chain uses TRBV6-2 or TRBV6-3 with TRBJ2-7, with D tentatively TRBD1 (6 bases). The CDR3 is cut off 3 residues early in the read; its end comes from the germline J gene. Trimming shortened V by 11 bases and J by 5 bases, and 19 bases separated the two germline ends. In germline, CDR1 is MNHEY, CDR2 SVGEGT. This CDR3 contains 13 residues.

The DNA read from the CDR3 is TGCGCCAGCAGCCCGGGACAGGGGGGGGACACTGAA. Protein product: CASSPGQGGDTE. The complete CDR3 protein is CASSPGQGGDTEAFF. The chain couples TRBV5-1 to TRBJ1-1; 11 bases agree with TRBD1. The CDR3 is cut off 3 residues early in the read; its end comes from the germline J gene. The V segment lost 4 bases and the J segment 3 bases; nucleotides outside the gene matches: 5. The CDR3 sequence is 15 residues long. The V gene's germline CDR1 is SGHRS and CDR2 YFSETQ.

Worth noting for this clone: The CDR3 end is not reached by the read, which stops 3 residues before it; the germline J gene fills it in. The V call is TRBV20-1, the J call TRBJ1-2; TRBD1 agrees at 9 bases. CDR3 length equals 13 residues. The germline V gene encodes CDR1 DFQATT and CDR2 SNEGSKA (reference sequence). CDR3 bases read: TGCAGTGCACGCCCGGGACAGGGCACCGGC. Encoded protein: CSARPGQGTG. The entire CDR3 protein is CSARPGQGTGYTF.

Concerning this clone itself: The read stops 3 residues short of the end of the CDR3; the missing end is completed from the germline J gene. This rearrangement joins TRBV6-2 or TRBV6-3 to TRBJ2-7; 13 nucleotides align to TRBD2. Germline V gene sequence: CDR1 MNHEY, CDR2 SVGEGT. V shed 6 bases and J 2 bases; nucleotides not matched to a gene: 4. The CDR3 is 15 residues long. Here the CDR3 reads CASRKTSGRTYEQYF. Incomplete CDR3 DNA: TGTGCCAGCAGAAAGACTAGCGGGAGGACCTACGAG.

In the case of this clone: The read terminates 3 residues ahead of where the CDR3 ends, so the germline J gene completes it. This rearrangement joins TRBV7-6 to TRBJ1-6, with a weak D call TRBD1 (6 bases). Germline CDR1 SGHVS, CDR2 FNYEAQ. The CDR3 runs 14 residues. V lost 4 bases to trimming and J lost 7 bases, with 11 bases between them. CDR3 DNA (partial): TGTGCCAGCAGCTCGCGGACAGCCAATTCACCC. Translated: CASSSRTANSP. The whole CDR3 is CASSSRTANSPLHF.

About this clone: The observed sequence ends 3 residues before the CDR3 terminus, with the missing tail filled in from the germline J gene. The chain couples TRBV20-1 to TRBJ2-4; D possibly corresponds to TRBD1 (5 bases). Germline V gene sequence: CDR1 DFQATT, CDR2 SNEGSKA (reference sequence). The CDR3 sequence is 15 residues long. CDR3 region: CSATMAGQGNYGQYF. CDR3 bases read: TGCAGTGCTACAATGGCTGGCCAGGGAAACTATGGT.

Details on this clone: With the read ending 3 residues before the CDR3 end, the germline J gene is used to fill in that end. V gene TRBV18 combines with J gene TRBJ1-2; D ambiguous. The CDR3 has 13 residues. In germline, CDR1 is KGHSH, CDR2 LQKENI. The CDR3 DNA, read in part, is TGTGCCAGCTCACCACCGGGCCAAGATACC. This gives the protein CASSPPGQDT. The whole CDR3 is CASSPPGQDTYTF.

The part of the CDR3 DNA that was read is TGCGCCAGCAGCGACAGGGGAGACACCGGGGAG. This gives the protein CASSDRGDTGE. The whole CDR3 region reads CASSDRGDTGELFF. V is TRBV5-1 and J is TRBJ2-2; 8 nucleotides align to TRBD1. The read falls 3 residues short of the CDR3 end, and the missing part is taken from the germline J gene. With V trimmed by 4 bases and J by 3 bases, 2 bases remained unmatched. The CDR3 loop spans 14 amino acids. CDR1 and CDR2 (germline): SGHRS, YFSETQ.

In regard to this clone: Coverage ceases 3 residues before the CDR3 finishes, and the germline J gene fills in the end. The chain is built from TRBV20-1 and TRBJ2-5, with 9 positions matching TRBD1. V lost 5 bases to trimming and J lost 5 bases; unmatched junction nucleotides: 3. This CDR3 contains 12 residues. The V gene's germline CDR1 is DFQATT and CDR2 SNEGSKA (reference sequence). CDR3 DNA (partial): TGCAGTGCTCCGGACAGGGGTGAGACC. This codes for CSAPDRGET. The full CDR3 sequence reads CSAPDRGETQYF.

As regards this clone: The CDR3 end lies 3 residues beyond the end of the read and is filled in from the germline J gene. This chain uses TRBV12-3 or TRBV12-4 with TRBJ1-1; D is undetermined. Trimming removed 1 base at V and 7 bases at J, with 13 bases between. This CDR3 region has 14 residues. The CDR3 protein is CASSLVAAGYEAFF. The part of the CDR3 DNA that was read is TGTGCCAGCAGTTTAGTGGCGGCCGGATATGAA.

Of note for this clone: The read gets to within 3 residues of the CDR3 end, and the germline J gene fills in the rest. This rearrangement joins TRBV19 to TRBJ2-7; D possibly corresponds to TRBD2 (6 bases). The CDR3 has 13 amino acids. Germline CDR1 and CDR2: LNHDA and SQIVND (reference sequence). V was cut by 7 bases and J by 0 bases, with 10 bases left in between. The CDR3 loop is CASNKDYSYEQYF. Incomplete CDR3 DNA: TGTGCCAGTAACAAGGACTACTCCTACGAG.